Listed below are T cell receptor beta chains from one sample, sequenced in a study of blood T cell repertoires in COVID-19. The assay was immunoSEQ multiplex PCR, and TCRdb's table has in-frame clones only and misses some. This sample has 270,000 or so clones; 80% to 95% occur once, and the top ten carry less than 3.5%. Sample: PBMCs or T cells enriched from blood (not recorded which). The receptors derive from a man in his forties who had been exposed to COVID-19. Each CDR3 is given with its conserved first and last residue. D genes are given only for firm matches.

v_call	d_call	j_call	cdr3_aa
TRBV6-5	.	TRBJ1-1	CASSLDVNTEAFF
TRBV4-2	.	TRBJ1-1	CASSQSNTGGEAFF
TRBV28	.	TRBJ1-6	CASSFADGVNSPLHF
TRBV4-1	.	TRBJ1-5	CASSQDGGNSNQPQHF
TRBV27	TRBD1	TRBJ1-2	CASSPVGTGNGYTF
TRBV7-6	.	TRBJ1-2	CASSPRDIKRYSYGYTF
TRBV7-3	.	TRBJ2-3	CASRLSPEDTQYF
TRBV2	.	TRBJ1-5	CASSDTDQPQHF
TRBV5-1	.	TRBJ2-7	CASSSRNTGFYEQYF
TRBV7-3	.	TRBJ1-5	CASSLDKFQPQHF
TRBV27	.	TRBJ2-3	CASSLFSRGSTDTQYF
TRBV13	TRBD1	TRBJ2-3	CASSSPGQGADTQYF
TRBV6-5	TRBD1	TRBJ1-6	CASRYPGQGASPLHF
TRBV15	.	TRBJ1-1	CATSRDETNTEAFF
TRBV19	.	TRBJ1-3	CASSTPRLSSGNTIYF
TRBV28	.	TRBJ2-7	CASTTSEVEQYF
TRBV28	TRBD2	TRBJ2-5	CASSLTFGLAGLYF
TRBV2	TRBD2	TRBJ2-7	CASRGLATYEQYF
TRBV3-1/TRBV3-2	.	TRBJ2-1	CASSQDMPGILGNEQFF
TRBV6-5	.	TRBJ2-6	CASSYGGSGANVLTF
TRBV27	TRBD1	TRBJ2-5	CASSLRGQLQETQYF
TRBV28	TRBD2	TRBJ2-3	CASSSIFSGRGTDTQYF
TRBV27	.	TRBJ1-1	CASSLGGIRTEAFF
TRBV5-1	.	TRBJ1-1	CASSSGTSNTEAFF